Below are 11 T cell receptor beta chains sequenced from a single sample in a study of blood T cell repertoires in COVID-19. Sequencing was performed with immunoSEQ multiplex PCR; in TCRdb, only in-frame clones are kept and a portion is missing. This sample has roughly 300,000 clones, with around 85% found just once. The sequenced material came from peripheral blood. The receptors come from a human donor in a cohort sampled during active COVID-19.

The J gene is TRBJ1-5, the V gene TRBV3-1 (or the pseudogene TRBV3-2), with 9 bases that match TRBD1. The ends lost 4 bases at V and 11 bases at J; junction bases unmatched: 12. The CDR3 sequence is 15 residues long. From germline, CDR1 is LGHDT and CDR2 YNNKEL (reference sequence). The CDR3 loop is CASSLGQGRVEAQHF. As DNA, the CDR3 is TGTGCCAGCAGCCTGGGACAGGGCCGGGTGGAGGCCCAGCATTTT.

The chain has TRBV24-1 and TRBJ2-3, with 8 bases that match TRBD2. V lost 9 bases and J lost 3; bases outside the gene matches: 10. Per germline, CDR1 KGHDR and CDR2 SFDVKD. This CDR3 comprises 15 residues. The CDR3 here is CATGERGGGTDTQYF. CDR3 coding DNA: TGTGCCACCGGAGAACGGGGGGGCGGGACAGATACGCAGTATTTT.

The genes are TRBV9 and TRBJ2-2; D might be TRBD2 (5 bases). Trimming cost V 3 bases and J 2 bases, with 14 bases left between them. The CDR3 consists of 16 residues. CDR1 SGDLS and CDR2 YYNGEE come from the germline V gene. The CDR3 DNA follows: TGTGCCAGCAGCGATCGGACTTCACCCAACACCGGGGAGCTGTTTTTT. Its translation is CASSDRTSPNTGELFF.

This chain uses TRBV2 with TRBJ1-5, with 7 bases identical to TRBD1. CDR1 is SNHLY, CDR2 FYNNEI, per germline. The trim removed 0 bases at V and 0 bases at J, leaving 5 bases unmatched. The CDR3 runs to 17 residues. Here the CDR3 DNA reads TGTGCCAGCAGTGAAGCGACAGGGCTCTATAGCAATCAGCCCCAGCATTTT. It codes for CASSEATGLYSNQPQHF.

V and J are TRBV7-8 and TRBJ1-3; the D is unclear. Germline-derived CDR1 and CDR2 are SGHVS and FQNEAQ. Trimming stripped 0 bases from V and 0 bases from J, with 12 bases between. The CDR3 has 17 amino acids. CDR3 region: CASSLAFGRSSGNTIYF. As DNA, the CDR3 is TGTGCCAGCAGCTTAGCGTTTGGGCGATCCTCTGGAAACACCATATATTTT. The full variable domain, with the rest looked up from reference TRBV7-8 and TRBJ1-3, is GAGVSQSPRYKVAKRGQDVALRCDPISGHVSLFWYQQALGQGPEFLTYFQNEAQLDKSGLPSDRFFAERPEGSVSTLKIQRTQQEDSAVYLCASSLAFGRSSGNTIYFGEGSWLTVV.

CDR3 sequence reads: CASRVQGLGIWETQYF. CDR3 sequence (DNA): TGTGCCAGCAGAGTCCAGGGGCTAGGAATCTGGGAGACCCAGTACTTC. The chain has TRBV3-1 (or the pseudogene TRBV3-2) and TRBJ2-5; perhaps TRBD1 as D (6 bases). Germline assignment: CDR1 LGHDT and CDR2 YNNKEL (reference sequence). Trimming cost V 6 bases and J 5 bases, with 22 bases left between them. CDR3 length: 16 amino acids.

The chain is built from TRBV5-1 and TRBJ2-1; D unresolved. CDR3 length equals 12 residues. In germline, CDR1 is SGHRS, CDR2 YFSETQ. Trimming removed 3 bases from V and 6 bases from J, with 7 bases in between. DNA of the CDR3: TGCGCCAGCAGCTACTCTGGCAATGAGCAGTTCTTC. Translated, it gives CASSYSGNEQFF.

The chain carries TRBV5-1 and TRBJ1-1; 7 nucleotides align to TRBD1. The CDR3 runs 15 residues. Germline V gene data show CDR1 as SGHRS and CDR2 as YFSETQ. After removal of 0 bases from V and 8 bases from J, the junction contained 10 bases not matched to a gene. CDR3 in DNA: TGCGCCAGCAGCTTGGCTCAGGGGGATATGGCGGAAGCTTTCTTT. This codes for CASSLAQGDMAEAFF. The full variable domain, completed using reference TRBV5-1 and TRBJ1-1, is KAGVTQTPRYLIKTRGQQVTLSCSPISGHRSVSWYQQTPGQGLQFLFEYFSETQRNKGNFPGRFSGRQFSNSRSEMNVSTLELGDSALYLCASSLAQGDMAEAFFGQGTRLTVV.

The genes are TRBV5-1 and TRBJ2-1, with 9 bases lining up with TRBD2. V gave up 3 bases and J gave up 5 bases; unmatched junction bases: 6. CDR1 is SGHRS, CDR2 YFSETQ, per germline. CDR3 length: 15 residues. The CDR3: CASSWPSGDDNEQFF. CDR3 bases: TGCGCCAGCAGCTGGCCTAGCGGGGATGACAATGAGCAGTTCTTC.

CDR3 protein: CASHHPVNEQFF. The DNA for the CDR3 is TGTGCCAGCCATCACCCGGTCAATGAGCAGTTCTTC. J is TRBJ2-1 and V is TRBV11-2; D not resolved. Per the germline V gene, CDR1 is SGHAT and CDR2 is FQNNGV. V lost 8 bases and J 6 bases, leaving 11 bases between the germline ends. The CDR3 has 12 residues.

V gene TRBV6-1 combines with J gene TRBJ1-1; D is unclear. This CDR3 has 13 residues. Germline V gene lookup returns CDR1 MNHNS and CDR2 SASEGT. The V and J ends lost 3 bases and 0 bases respectively, with 5 bases between them. In DNA form, the CDR3 reads TGTGCCAGCAGTGACACATTGAACACTGAAGCTTTCTTT. It is translated as CASSDTLNTEAFF.